This T cell receptor beta chain was documented in a study of human T cells and chemical hapten exposure. Study observations and caveats: With DPC sensitization, TCRs exceeding 1 in 1000 frequency showed no change.

This clonotype appeared many times. The antigen is not known. Time point here: healthy volunteer bleed at 2 weeks. Unfractionated whole blood yielded the extracted total RNA. TCRdb redid the calling of the RACE reads with MiXCR, one entry per CDR3 protein. The repertoire holds some 50,000 distinct CDR3 sequences, with approximately 4.5% as singletons. The CDR3 spans 13 residues. V was cut by 4 bases and J by 6 bases, with 9 bases left in between. CDR1 is KGHDR and CDR2 is SFDVKD in the germline V gene. This clonotype originated in a female donor in good health. Some clones in this sample may be carry-over from other donors' samples. V is TRBV24-1 and J is TRBJ2-1; D might be TRBD2 (6 bases). The sequencing input was whole blood. CDR3 sequence (DNA): TGTGCCACCAGTGAATCTAGCGTCAATGAGCAGTTCTTC. This codes for CATSESSVNEQFF.